The 16 T cell receptor beta chains reported below all come from one sample, sequenced in a study of technical replicates of blood from a few donors. Assay: immunoSEQ multiplex PCR; the TCRdb copy retains only in-frame clones and omits some. The repertoire holds over 85,000 clones, roughly 94% seen once, with about 0.23% in the top ten. Sequencing was performed on T cells isolated from PBMCs. The receptors here all came from a human donor in good health.

This clone was seen just once. The chain links TRBV4-1 to TRBJ2-3, with D possibly being TRBD1 (6 bases). Germline values: CDR1 MGHRA, CDR2 YSYEKL. V lost 1 base to trimming and J lost 2 bases, with 10 bases between them. There are 15 residues in the CDR3. CDR3 sequence (DNA): TGCGCCAGCAGCCAAGGACAGGCACCCACAGATACGCAGTATTTT. It is translated as CASSQGQAPTDTQYF.

This sequence joins TRBV4-1 and TRBJ1-1, with no clear D. Trimming left V 1 base short and J 5 bases short, with 11 bases between. CDR1 is MGHRA and CDR2 is YSYEKL in the germline V gene. The CDR3 consists of 14 residues. The CDR3 loop is CASSQAQTGTEAFF. CDR3 DNA sequence: TGCGCCAGCAGCCAAGCGCAAACGGGGACTGAAGCTTTCTTT.

V usage is TRBV7-8 and J usage is TRBJ2-7; TRBD2 might be the D (5 bases). Germline V gives CDR1 SGHVS, CDR2 FQNEAQ. This CDR3 is 15 amino acids long. V was cut by 0 bases and J by 4 bases, with 13 bases left in between. CDR3 loop: CASSLASSSGYEQYF. As DNA, the CDR3 is TGTGCCAGCAGCTTAGCGAGTAGCTCGGGGTACGAGCAGTACTTC.

The V gene is TRBV28, the J gene TRBJ2-1; 8 bases are shared with TRBD2. The J segment lost 1 base and the V segment lost 8 bases, leaving 7 bases of the junction unmatched. The CDR3 consists of 15 residues. Germline loops: CDR1 MDHEN, CDR2 SYDVKM. As DNA, the CDR3 is TGTGCCAGCGCACCGGGAGGGCGATCCTACAATGAGCAGTTCTTC. This encodes CASAPGGRSYNEQFF.

This chain connects TRBV30 to TRBJ2-3, with 7 positions matching TRBD1. V lost 2 bases to trimming and J lost 1 base; unmatched junction nucleotides: 6. This CDR3 has 15 residues. Germline V gives CDR1 GTSNPN, CDR2 SVGIG (reference sequence). CDR3 bases: TGTGCCTGGAGTAAGACAGGGTCTCGCACAGATACGCAGTATTTT. This translates into CAWSKTGSRTDTQYF.

J is TRBJ2-6 and V is TRBV28, with 8 bases identical to TRBD1. Germline lookup yields CDR1 MDHEN and CDR2 SYDVKM. The CDR3 sequence is 14 residues long. V trimming: 10 bases; J trimming: 0 bases; junction bases outside the gene matches: 2. The CDR3 DNA reads TGTGCCATACAGGGGGACTCTGGGGCCAACGTCCTGACTTTC. Amino acid sequence: CAIQGDSGANVLTF.

V is TRBV5-1 and J is TRBJ1-2, with D uncertain. The length of the CDR3 is 14 residues. Germline CDR1 reads SGHRS; CDR2 reads YFSETQ. Trimming removed 4 bases from V and 2 bases from J, with 12 bases in between. The CDR3 loop is CASSPGLQNYGYTF. CDR3 DNA sequence: TGCGCCAGCAGCCCTGGTCTCCAGAACTATGGCTACACCTTC.

The chain combines TRBV28 with TRBJ1-1; unclear D gene. The germline gives CDR1 MDHEN, CDR2 SYDVKM. V was shortened by 3 bases and J by 7 bases, with 9 bases between the two germline ends. This CDR3 is 12 amino acids long. The CDR3 loop is CASSFHNIEAFF. CDR3 bases: TGTGCCAGCAGTTTCCACAATATTGAAGCTTTCTTT. The full variable domain, rest sourced from reference TRBV28 and TRBJ1-1, is DVKVTQSSRYLVKRTGEKVFLECVQDMDHENMFWYRQDPGLGLRLIYFSYDVKMKEKGDIPEGYSVSREKKERFSLILESASTNQTSMYLCASSFHNIEAFFGQGTRLTVV.

As to this clone: At one of its ends the junction is not consistent with the germline gene, which may arise from a read error. V gene TRBV7-7 combines with J gene TRBJ1-5; TRBD1 might be the D (5 bases). CDR1 SSHAT and CDR2 FNYEAQ come from the germline V gene (reference sequence). The CDR3 has 19 residues. For the CDR3, the DNA is TGTGCTAGCAGCTTAGTTACCCCCCTCAGACAGCTTAGCAATCAGCCCCAGCATTTT. Its protein is CASSLVTPLRQLSNQPQHF.

The chain couples TRBV11-2 to TRBJ1-2; tentatively, D is TRBD1 (6 bases). V gave up 3 bases and J gave up 4 bases, with 6 bases separating them. This CDR3 has 12 amino acids. CDR1 and CDR2 (germline): SGHAT, FQNNGV. CDR3 protein: CASSLDSYGYTF. CDR3 in DNA: TGTGCCAGCAGCTTGGACAGCTATGGCTACACCTTC.

The CDR3 here is CASSPPDRGYGYTF. Here the CDR3 DNA reads TGTGCCAGCTCACCACCTGACAGGGGTTATGGCTACACCTTC. The chain recombines TRBV18 with TRBJ1-2, with 8 bases identical to TRBD1. The J segment lost 5 bases and the V segment lost 0 bases, leaving 2 bases of the junction unmatched. The CDR3 consists of 14 residues. Per germline, CDR1 KGHSH and CDR2 LQKENI.

The rearrangement links TRBV2 to TRBJ1-3; D remains unclear. Germline V gene lookup returns CDR1 SNHLY and CDR2 FYNNEI. V shed 9 bases and J shed 0 bases, with 12 bases lying between them. The CDR3 extends over 14 amino acids. CDR3 nucleotides: TGTGCCAGTGTCCTATTAGACTCTGGAAACACCATATATTTT. It specifies CASVLLDSGNTIYF.

V usage is TRBV13 and J usage is TRBJ1-6; 8 bases are shared with TRBD1. Trimming took 6 bases from V and 7 from J; bases not matched to a gene: 11. CDR1 is PRHDT, CDR2 FYEKMQ, per germline (reference sequence). The CDR3 has 16 residues. CDR3 in amino acids: CASRPGTGSSNSPLHF. For the CDR3, the DNA is TGTGCCAGCAGGCCAGGGACAGGCAGTAGCAATTCACCCCTCCACTTT.

The chain joins TRBV5-1 to TRBJ2-7; D might be TRBD1 (7 bases). This CDR3 contains 13 residues. Trimming took 3 bases from V and 6 from J, leaving 13 bases between them. CDR1 and CDR2 (germline): SGHRS, YFSETQ. The CDR3 sequence: CASSWRDSLEQYF. The CDR3 DNA is TGCGCCAGCAGCTGGAGGGACAGCCTCGAGCAGTACTTC.

The chain couples TRBV6-5 to TRBJ1-5; tentatively, D is TRBD1 (5 bases). Trimming took 0 bases from V and 4 from J, leaving 13 bases between them. CDR1 and CDR2 from the germline V gene are MNHEY and SVGAGI. CDR3 size: 16 residues. The CDR3 region has the DNA TGTGCCAGCAGTTACTCGGGCTTTGGGGCTAATCAGCCCCAGCATTTT. Translation gives CASSYSGFGANQPQHF.

The chain recombines TRBV7-9 with TRBJ1-1; unclear D gene. Germline CDR1 SEHNR, CDR2 FQNEAQ (reference sequence). Trimming took off 2 bases at V and 3 bases at J, with 10 bases between the two ends. The CDR3 is made up of 14 amino acids. CDR3 in DNA: TGTGCCAGCAGCTTATTCACTGCTCACACTGAAGCTTTCTTT. Amino acid sequence: CASSLFTAHTEAFF.